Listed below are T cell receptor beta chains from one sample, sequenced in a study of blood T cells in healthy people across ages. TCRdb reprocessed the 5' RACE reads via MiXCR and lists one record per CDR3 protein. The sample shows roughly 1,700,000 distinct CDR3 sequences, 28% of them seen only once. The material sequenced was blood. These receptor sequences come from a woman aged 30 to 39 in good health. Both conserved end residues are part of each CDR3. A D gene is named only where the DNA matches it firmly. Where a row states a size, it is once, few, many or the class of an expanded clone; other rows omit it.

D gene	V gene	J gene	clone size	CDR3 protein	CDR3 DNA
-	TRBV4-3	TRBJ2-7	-	CASSRVSETRGKNYEQYF	TGCGCCAGCAGCCGCGTATCGGAGACCAGGGGAAAAAACTACGAGCAGTACTTC
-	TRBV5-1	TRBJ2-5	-	CASSLALARETQYF	TGCGCCAGCAGCTTGGCACTAGCCAGAGAGACCCAGTACTTC
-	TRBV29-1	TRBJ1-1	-	CSLSSTHSNTEAFF	TGCAGCCTATCTTCAACACACTCGAACACTGAAGCTTTCTTT
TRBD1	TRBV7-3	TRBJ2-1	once	CASSGWDRASYNEQFF	TGTGCCAGCAGCGGGTGGGACAGGGCCTCCTACAATGAGCAGTTCTTC
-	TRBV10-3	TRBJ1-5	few	CAISEGEGFSNQPQHF	TGTGCCATCAGTGAAGGTGAGGGGTTCAGCAATCAGCCCCAGCATTTT
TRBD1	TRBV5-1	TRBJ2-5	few	CASSRDREVGTQYF	TGCGCCAGCAGCCGGGACAGGGAGGTAGGGACCCAGTACTTC
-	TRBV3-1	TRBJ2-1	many	CASSQDSRGSSYNEQFF	TGTGCCAGCAGCCAAGATAGTCGGGGGAGCTCCTACAATGAGCAGTTCTTC
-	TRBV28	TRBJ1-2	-	CASSFPGQTNYGYTF	TGTGCCAGCAGCTTCCCCGGACAGACTAACTATGGCTACACCTTC
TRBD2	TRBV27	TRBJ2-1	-	CASSSPRGWRGADEQFF	TGTGCCAGCAGTTCCCCAAGAGGATGGCGGGGGGCGGATGAGCAGTTCTTC
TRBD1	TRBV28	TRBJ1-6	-	CAIATGVSPLHF	TGTGCCATAGCGACAGGGGTTTCACCCCTCCACTTT
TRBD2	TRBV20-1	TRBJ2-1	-	CSASLAGARSYNEQFF	TGCAGTGCTAGCCTAGCGGGAGCCCGCTCCTACAATGAGCAGTTCTTC
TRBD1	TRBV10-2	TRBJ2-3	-	CASSDSRQPDRGRDTQYF	TGCGCCAGCAGTGATTCGCGCCAACCGGACAGGGGTCGAGATACGCAGTATTTT
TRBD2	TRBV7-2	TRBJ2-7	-	CASSLLLAGGPYF	TGTGCCAGCAGCTTATTGCTAGCGGGAGGACCGTACTTC
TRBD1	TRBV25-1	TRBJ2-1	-	CASSGVNRGNEQFF	TGTGCCAGCAGTGGAGTGAACAGGGGAAACGAGCAGTTCTTC
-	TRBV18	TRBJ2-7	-	CASSGVGAVSYEQYF	TGTGCCAGCTCGGGGGTTGGGGCAGTCTCCTACGAGCAGTACTTC
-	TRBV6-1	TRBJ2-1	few	CASRDRVRIDEQFF	TGTGCCAGCAGGGACCGGGTCCGTATCGATGAGCAGTTCTTC
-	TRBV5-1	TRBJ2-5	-	CASSFILDSSSYNEQYF	TGCGCCAGCAGCTTTATATTGGACAGCAGCTCCTACAATGAGCAGTACTTC
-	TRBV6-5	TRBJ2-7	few	CASSRPQTYEQYF	TGTGCCAGCAGTCGTCCACAGACCTACGAGCAGTACTTC
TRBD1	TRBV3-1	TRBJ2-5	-	CAGSHDRGYKTQYF	TGTGCCGGCAGCCACGACAGGGGGTACAAGACCCAGTACTTC
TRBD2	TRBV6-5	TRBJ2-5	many	CASSYRYRGTSGFQETQYF	TGTGCCAGCAGTTACCGGTACAGAGGGACTAGCGGGTTTCAAGAGACCCAGTACTTC
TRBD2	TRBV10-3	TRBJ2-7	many	CAISPTSGYEQYF	TGTGCCATCAGCCCCACTAGCGGATACGAGCAGTACTTC
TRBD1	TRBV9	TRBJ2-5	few	CASSPGMTGAQGETQYF	TGTGCCAGCAGCCCGGGCATGACAGGGGCGCAAGGGGAGACCCAGTACTTC
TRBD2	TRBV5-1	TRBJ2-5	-	CASSPSGGPTQYF	TGCGCCAGCAGCCCTAGCGGGGGCCCAACCCAGTACTTC
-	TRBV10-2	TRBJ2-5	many	CASSEAPETQYF	TGCGCCAGCAGTGAGGCCCCTGAGACCCAGTACTTC
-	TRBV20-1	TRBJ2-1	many	CSAEGSYNEQFF	TGCAGTGCCGAGGGATCCTACAATGAGCAGTTCTTC
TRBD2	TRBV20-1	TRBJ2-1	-	CSARGISGLAGGREQFF	TGCAGTGCTAGAGGGATATCGGGACTAGCGGGGGGCAGGGAGCAGTTCTTC
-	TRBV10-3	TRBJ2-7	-	CAISEWDAGNYEQYF	TGTGCCATCAGTGAGTGGGACGCCGGGAACTACGAGCAGTACTTC
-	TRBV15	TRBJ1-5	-	CATSDPGAGQPQHF	TGTGCCACCAGCGACCCCGGGGCGGGTCAGCCCCAGCATTTT
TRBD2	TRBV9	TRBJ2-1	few	CASSEGLAGTSYNEQFF	TGTGCCAGCAGCGAGGGACTAGCGGGGACCTCCTACAATGAGCAGTTCTTC
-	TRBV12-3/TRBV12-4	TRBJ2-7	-	CASSLRRGAGSNEQYF	TGTGCCAGCAGTTTAAGGAGGGGGGCCGGATCCAATGAGCAGTACTTC
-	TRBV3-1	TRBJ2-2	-	CASSQEVAGLNTGELFF	TGTGCCAGCAGCCAAGAGGTCGCAGGTTTGAACACCGGGGAGCTGTTTTTT
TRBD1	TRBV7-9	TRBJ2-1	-	CASSLDRGATHEQFF	TGTGCCAGCAGCTTGGACAGGGGCGCCACACATGAGCAGTTCTTC
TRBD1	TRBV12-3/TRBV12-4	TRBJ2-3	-	CASSRAGGADTQYF	TGTGCCAGCAGTAGGGCAGGGGGCGCAGATACGCAGTATTTT
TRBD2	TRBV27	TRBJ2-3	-	CASGSFTAGREADTQYF	TGTGCCAGCGGATCATTCACCGCCGGGAGGGAGGCAGATACGCAGTATTTT
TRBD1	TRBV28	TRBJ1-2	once	CASSATTGGFGYTF	TGTGCCAGCAGCGCCACCACAGGGGGCTTTGGCTACACCTTC
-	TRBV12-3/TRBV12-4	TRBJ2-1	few	CASSFGDWNEQFF	TGTGCCAGCAGTTTCGGGGATTGGAATGAGCAGTTCTTC
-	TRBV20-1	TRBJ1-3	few	CSATNTARSGNTIYF	TGCAGTGCAACAAATACAGCCCGCTCTGGAAACACCATATATTTT
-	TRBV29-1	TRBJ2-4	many	CSVEAGFDKNIQYF	TGCAGCGTTGAAGCAGGGTTCGACAAAAACATTCAGTACTTC
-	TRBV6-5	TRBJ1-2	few	CASTRGTNYGYTF	TGTGCCAGCACCAGAGGTACAAACTATGGCTACACCTTC
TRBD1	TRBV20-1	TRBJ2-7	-	CSASPGQGNHEQYF	TGCAGTGCTTCTCCGGGACAGGGTAACCACGAGCAGTACTTC
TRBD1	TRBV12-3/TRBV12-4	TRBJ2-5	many	CASKDRDETQYF	TGTGCCAGCAAAGACAGGGATGAGACCCAGTACTTC
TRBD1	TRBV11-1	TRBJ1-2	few	CASYGQANYGYTF	TGTGCCAGCTACGGACAGGCTAACTATGGCTACACCTTC
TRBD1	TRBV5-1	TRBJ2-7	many	CASSWDSFYEQYF	TGCGCCAGCAGCTGGGACAGCTTCTACGAGCAGTACTTC
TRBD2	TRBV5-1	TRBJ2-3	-	CASGPTLTSYADTQYF	TGCGCCAGCGGGCCTACCCTGACTAGCTACGCAGATACGCAGTATTTT
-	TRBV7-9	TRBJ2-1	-	CASSLSSSYEQFF	TGTGCCAGCAGCTTAAGTAGCTCCTACGAGCAGTTCTTC